The rows below give T cell receptor beta chains drawn from one sample of a study of T cell repertoires in cytomegalovirus infection. TCRdb re-called the reads with MiXCR, one entry per CDR3 protein. The table has about 60,000 distinct CDR3 sequences, roughly a third seen once. Their target antigens are unknown. Sequencing was done on a sample of PBMCs, sequenced either directly or after in vitro stimulation (not recorded which). The receptors originated from a human donor in good health (CMV status not recorded). Some clones in this sample may be carry-over from other donors' samples. Both conserved end residues are part of each CDR3. A D gene is named only where the DNA matches it firmly. Not all rows give a size; the values are once, few, many and, for expanded clones, a class.

TRBV5-1,-,TRBJ2-3,-,TGCGCCAGCAGGGCGGCGACCACAGATACGCAGTATTTT,CASRAATTDTQYF
TRBV28,-,TRBJ1-3,many,TGTGCCAGCAGTTTATTTTTCGGTTTAGGAAACACCATATATTTT,CASSLFFGLGNTIYF
TRBV11-2,TRBD1,TRBJ2-3,many,TGTGCCAGCAGCTTAAACAGGGGTCGCACAGATACGCAGTATTTT,CASSLNRGRTDTQYF
TRBV19,-,TRBJ2-5,-,TGTGCCAGTAGTGAAGGCTTCGAGACCCAGTACTTC,CASSEGFETQYF
TRBV19,TRBD2,TRBJ2-1,-,TGTGCCAGTAGAGTAGGAAGGCGGGAGGGTGAGCAGTTCTTC,CASRVGRREGEQFF
TRBV5-6,-,TRBJ2-3,-,TGTGCCAGCAGCTTGGGGCCAGGCACAGATACGCAGTATTTT,CASSLGPGTDTQYF
TRBV15,-,TRBJ2-2,few,TGTGCCACCAGCACCACCGGGGAGCTGTTTTTT,CATSTTGELFF
TRBV15,-,TRBJ2-2,-,TGTGCCACCAGCAGAGATTCTAGTTTGACCGGGGAGCTGTTTTTT,CATSRDSSLTGELFF
TRBV11-1,TRBD1,TRBJ2-1,few,TGTGCCAGCAGCTTAGTTGGACAGGGACACTACAATGAGCAGTTCTTC,CASSLVGQGHYNEQFF
TRBV5-1,TRBD2,TRBJ2-3,-,TGCGCCAGCAGCTTGGAGCTAGCGGGGGACTCAGATACGCAGTATTTT,CASSLELAGDSDTQYF
TRBV20-1,TRBD1,TRBJ2-7,-,TGCAGTGCTGTCCGGGACAGGGGGTACGAGCAGTACTTC,CSAVRDRGYEQYF
TRBV9,TRBD2,TRBJ2-3,-,TGTGCCAGCAGCACCGGCCGGGACTACATCACAGATACGCAGTATTTT,CASSTGRDYITDTQYF
TRBV20-1,-,TRBJ2-1,-,TGCAGCTCCCTAAGGGCGACCTACAATGAGCAGTTCTTC,CSSLRATYNEQFF
TRBV7-9,TRBD1,TRBJ2-5,few,TGTGCCAGCAGCTTGGCGACAGGGTCACGGACCCAGTACTTC,CASSLATGSRTQYF
TRBV6-6,-,TRBJ2-3,few,TGTGCCAGCAGTTACCCGGACGGCGGCACAGATACGCAGTATTTT,CASSYPDGGTDTQYF
TRBV14,-,TRBJ2-1,-,TGTGCCAGCAGCCAAGATAGGGTCCCCATAGGGGAGCAGTTCTTC,CASSQDRVPIGEQFF
TRBV7-2,-,TRBJ1-1,-,TGTGCCAGCAGCTTATGGGCTGAAGCTTTCTTT,CASSLWAEAFF
TRBV6-1,-,TRBJ2-7,few,TGTGCCAGCAGTGAAGCGCCCGGGGGCGGTTACGAGCAGTACTTC,CASSEAPGGGYEQYF
TRBV28,-,TRBJ1-3,-,TGTGCCAGCAATCCACACGGATCAGCGGGAAACACCATATATTTT,CASNPHGSAGNTIYF
TRBV12-3/TRBV12-4,TRBD1,TRBJ2-7,few,TGTGCCAGCAGTTACCCGGGACAGGGCTTTTACGAGCAGTACTTC,CASSYPGQGFYEQYF
TRBV28,-,TRBJ1-5,few,TGTGCCAGCACCCCGGGTCACAGCGAGTATAGCAATCAGCCCCAGCATTTT,CASTPGHSEYSNQPQHF
TRBV18,TRBD1,TRBJ1-2,few,TGTGCCAGCTCACCGCGGACAGGTCCTTCTGATGGCTACACCTTC,CASSPRTGPSDGYTF
TRBV7-6,-,TRBJ2-1,many,TGTGCCAGCAGCTTAAGGGCGGGGAGCTCCTACAATGAGCAGTTCTTC,CASSLRAGSSYNEQFF
TRBV5-6,-,TRBJ1-2,-,TGTGCCAGCAGCTTTAATGGCTATGGCTACACCTTC,CASSFNGYGYTF
TRBV7-2,-,TRBJ1-2,few,TGTGCCAGCAGCGCACAGGGTTTTGGCTACACCTTC,CASSAQGFGYTF
TRBV2,-,TRBJ2-1,many,TGTGCCAGCAGTGAGGGGGTTTCGGCCTTC,CASSEGVSAF
TRBV27,-,TRBJ2-1,few,TGTGCCAGCAGTACCTCCCGGGCCTTAAGTCGGAATGAGCAGTTCTTC,CASSTSRALSRNEQFF
TRBV5-4,-,TRBJ2-6,-,TGTGCCAGCAGCTTCGACTCTGGGGCCAACGTCCTGACTTTC,CASSFDSGANVLTF
TRBV7-2,-,TRBJ2-7,few,TGTGCCAGCAGCTTAGTTGAGGGGTCCTACGAGCAGTACTTC,CASSLVEGSYEQYF
TRBV20-1,TRBD2,TRBJ2-1,few,TGCAGTGCTAACCTCCCCGGGACTAGGTGGGACAATGAGCAGTTCTTC,CSANLPGTRWDNEQFF
TRBV10-3,-,TRBJ2-5,-,TGTGCCATCCGGCTAGTTGATGAGACCCAGTACTTC,CAIRLVDETQYF
TRBV7-9,-,TRBJ1-1,-,TGTGCCAGCAGCTTAGGACAGTTAAACACTGAAGCTTTCTTT,CASSLGQLNTEAFF
TRBV18,TRBD2,TRBJ2-1,few,TGTGCCAGCTCACAGGGACTAGCGAACAATGAGCAGTTCTTC,CASSQGLANNEQFF
TRBV5-5,-,TRBJ2-3,few,TGTGCCAGCAGCTTGGAGGGGACAGATACGCAGTATTTT,CASSLEGTDTQYF
TRBV7-6,-,TRBJ1-6,-,TGTGCCAGCAGCTTACAAGACGGGAATTCACCCCTCCACTTT,CASSLQDGNSPLHF
TRBV7-2,TRBD2,TRBJ2-3,many,TGTGCCAGCAGCCTAGCGGTCCCCCCGGGGACGCAGTATTTT,CASSLAVPPGTQYF
TRBV5-1,-,TRBJ1-3,-,TGCGCCAGCAGCTTGAAAGGGATCGGAAACACCATATATTTT,CASSLKGIGNTIYF
TRBV5-4,TRBD1,TRBJ1-6,-,TGTGCCAGCAGCTTGACAGGGGATAATTCACCCCTCCACTTT,CASSLTGDNSPLHF
TRBV7-2,TRBD2,TRBJ2-3,-,TGTGCCAGCAGCTCAAAAGCGGGAGTCAGCCCAGATACGCAGTATTTT,CASSSKAGVSPDTQYF
TRBV20-1,TRBD1,TRBJ2-5,many,TGCAGTGCTAGAGAGATACAGGGGCGGGAGACCCAGTACTTC,CSAREIQGRETQYF
TRBV28,-,TRBJ2-2,-,TGTGCCAGCAGTCCTTGGGAAGGGTTGAACACCGGGGAGCTGTTTTTT,CASSPWEGLNTGELFF
TRBV7-6,-,TRBJ2-1,few,TGTGCCAGCAGCCCGAACTTCAATGAGCAGTTCTTC,CASSPNFNEQFF
TRBV7-6,-,TRBJ1-4,-,TGTGCCAGCAGCTTAAAAGCACGGAATGAAAAACTGTTTTTT,CASSLKARNEKLFF
TRBV7-6,TRBD2,TRBJ2-2,many,TGTGCCAGCAGCACAGAACCGGGGGGGAACACCGGGGAGCTGTTTTTT,CASSTEPGGNTGELFF
TRBV9,-,TRBJ1-6,-,TGTGCCAGCAGCGTAGGTCTGGCGGCCAATTCACCCCTCCACTTT,CASSVGLAANSPLHF